The rows below give T cell receptor beta chains drawn from one sample of a study of blood T cells in healthy people across ages. Each CDR3 protein is one row after TCRdb ran MiXCR on the 5' RACE reads. The sample consists of about 1.4 million distinct CDR3 sequences, around 59% of them appearing once. The sample comprised blood. The receptors stem from a man between 18 and 29 years old in good health. CDR3s include the opening cysteine and the closing phenylalanine or tryptophan. The D gene is left open where the match is weak. Some rows mark clone size as missing; the rest say once, few, many or name a class of expanded clone.

>TRBJ2-7|once|NA|13|TRBV29-1
CSVYSGPSYEQYF
TGCAGCGTTTATTCAGGGCCCTCCTACGAGCAGTACTTC
>TRBJ2-3|few|NA|14|TRBV5-1
CASSLDRSLDTQYF
TGCGCCAGCAGCTTGGATAGAAGTCTCGATACGCAGTATTTT
>TRBJ1-5|few|NA|12|TRBV28
CASRRGRQPQHF
TGTGCCAGCAGACGAGGGAGACAGCCCCAGCATTTT
>TRBJ2-1|NA|NA|15|TRBV7-9
CASSQAPVGYNEQFF
TGTGCCAGCAGTCAGGCCCCTGTCGGGTACAATGAGCAGTTCTTC
>TRBJ1-5|NA|NA|14|TRBV12-3/TRBV12-4
CASSLRGQNQPQHF
TGTGCCAGCAGTTTAAGGGGCCAAAATCAGCCCCAGCATTTT
>TRBJ2-5|NA|NA|13|TRBV4-1
CASSQVVGETQYF
TGCGCCAGCAGCCAAGTAGTTGGAGAGACCCAGTACTTC
>TRBJ1-3|NA|NA|15|TRBV28
CASSFRGSRGNTIYF
TGTGCCAGCAGTTTTAGGGGTTCGAGAGGAAACACCATATATTTT
>TRBJ2-5|NA|NA|14|TRBV27
CASSLDRGLRTQYF
TGTGCCAGCAGTCTGGATAGGGGATTAAGGACCCAGTACTTC
>TRBJ2-2|NA|NA|14|TRBV6-5
CASSWGTYTGELFF
TGTGCCAGCAGTTGGGGGACTTACACCGGGGAGCTGTTTTTT
>TRBJ2-3|NA|NA|14|TRBV29-1
CSAAVIPRTDTQYF
TGCAGCGCGGCTGTGATACCCCGCACAGATACGCAGTATTTT
>TRBJ2-3|NA|NA|14|TRBV2
CASWGTSGTDTQYF
TGTGCCAGCTGGGGTACCTCTGGCACAGATACGCAGTATTTT
>TRBJ2-5|many|NA|12|TRBV5-1
CASSFGQETQYF
TGTGCCAGCAGTTTCGGCCAAGAGACCCAGTACTTC
>TRBJ2-5|NA|TRBD2|16|TRBV5-1
CASSLAMASGQETQYF
TGCGCCAGCAGCTTGGCTATGGCTAGCGGACAAGAGACCCAGTACTTC
>TRBJ2-6|few|NA|13|TRBV28
CASIDAGANVLTF
TGTGCCAGCATAGATGCTGGGGCCAACGTCCTGACTTTC
>TRBJ1-1|NA|NA|13|TRBV10-3
CAIGAGLNTEAFF
TGTGCCATCGGGGCCGGCCTGAACACTGAAGCTTTCTTT
>TRBJ1-2|few|NA|11|TRBV27
CATQVGNGYTF
TGTGCCACCCAGGTGGGGAATGGCTACACCTTC
>TRBJ1-1|NA|NA|17|TRBV5-1
CASSVLSWGSENTEAFF
TGCGCCAGCAGCGTGCTAAGCTGGGGGTCAGAGAACACTGAAGCTTTCTTT
>TRBJ2-7|NA|TRBD1|15|TRBV4-1
CASSQLQGALNEQYF
TGCGCCAGCAGCCAACTACAGGGGGCGCTTAACGAGCAGTACTTC
>TRBJ2-1|NA|NA|13|TRBV12-3/TRBV12-4
CASSKGTINEQFF
TGTGCCAGCAGTAAAGGGACCATCAATGAGCAGTTCTTC
>TRBJ1-1|NA|NA|13|TRBV29-1
CSVVSMMNPEAFF
TGCAGCGTTGTAAGCATGATGAACCCTGAAGCTTTCTTT
>TRBJ2-1|NA|TRBD1|13|TRBV6-6
CDSITGAYNEQFF
TGTGACAGCATTACAGGGGCCTACAATGAGCAGTTCTTC
>TRBJ2-7|NA|NA|11|TRBV7-9
CASSPLPEQYF
TGTGCCAGCAGCCCGCTCCCCGAGCAGTACTTC
>TRBJ1-5|NA|NA|14|TRBV27
CASSLSKSNQPQHF
TGTGCCAGCAGTTTAAGTAAGAGCAATCAGCCCCAGCATTTT
>TRBJ2-7|NA|TRBD2|15|TRBV20-1
CSARGMGLAAYEQYF
TGCAGTGCTAGAGGGATGGGACTAGCGGCCTACGAGCAGTACTTC
>TRBJ2-1|NA|NA|15|TRBV2
CASSEALWANNEQFF
TGTGCCAGCAGTGAAGCGCTTTGGGCTAACAATGAGCAGTTCTTC
>TRBJ2-5|NA|TRBD1|14|TRBV6-2/TRBV6-3
CASSYRQGQETQYF
TGTGCCAGCAGTTACCGACAGGGCCAAGAGACCCAGTACTTC
>TRBJ2-7|NA|NA|15|TRBV7-2
CASNHGIRGRYEQYF
TGTGCCTCAAACCACGGTATCCGGGGTCGGTACGAGCAGTACTTC
>TRBJ1-1|few|TRBD1|14|TRBV10-3
CAISERQGDTEAFF
TGTGCCATCAGTGAACGACAGGGAGACACTGAAGCTTTCTTT
>TRBJ1-2|NA|TRBD1|12|TRBV2
CASRVTGRGYTF
TGTGCCAGCAGGGTGACAGGGCGCGGCTACACCTTC
>TRBJ1-1|NA|NA|13|TRBV2
CASAEREYTEAFF
TGTGCCAGCGCGGAAAGGGAGTACACTGAAGCTTTCTTT
>TRBJ1-5|NA|NA|15|TRBV18
CASSPSDTVRAPQHF
TGTGCCAGCTCACCATCTGATACGGTCAGGGCGCCCCAGCATTTT
>TRBJ2-1|NA|TRBD1|13|TRBV6-4
CASSGSGGREQFF
TGTGCCAGCAGTGGCTCAGGGGGAAGAGAGCAGTTCTTC
>TRBJ2-6|NA|NA|15|TRBV4-2
CASSYYRAGANVLTF
TGTGCCAGCAGCTACTACAGGGCTGGGGCCAACGTCCTGACTTTC
>TRBJ1-5|NA|NA|14|TRBV21-1
CARKGRRGPRPQHF
TGTGCCAGGAAGGGGAGGAGGGGGCCAAGGCCCCAGCATTTT
>TRBJ2-1|few|NA|12|TRBV18
CASSPEHHEQFF
TGTGCCAGCTCACCAGAGCACCATGAGCAGTTCTTC
>TRBJ2-7|NA|NA|16|TRBV21-1
CASSKVRDRTSYEQYF
TGTGCCAGCAGCAAAGTCCGGGACAGGACTTCCTACGAGCAGTACTTC
>TRBJ2-5|NA|NA|13|TRBV7-6
CASSLDAQAEQYF
TGTGCCAGCAGCTTAGACGCGCAGGCTGAGCAGTACTTC
>TRBJ2-5|NA|TRBD1|16|TRBV12-5
CASGPPGQGVYNEQYF
TGTGCTAGTGGTCCCCCCGGACAGGGAGTCTACAATGAGCAGTACTTC
>TRBJ2-1|NA|NA|14|TRBV24-1
CATSDYGGPDEQFF
TGTGCCACCAGTGATTACGGAGGGCCGGATGAGCAGTTCTTC
>TRBJ2-7|NA|NA|13|TRBV29-1
CSGVEGQRGEQYF
TGCAGCGGTGTGGAGGGCCAACGGGGCGAGCAGTACTTC
>TRBJ2-3|NA|NA|14|TRBV20-1
CSAIRVDGTDTQYF
TGCAGTGCTATCAGGGTGGATGGCACAGATACGCAGTATTTT
>TRBJ1-1|few|NA|13|TRBV15
CATSRARGTEAFF
TGTGCCACCAGCAGAGCCCGAGGCACTGAAGCTTTCTTT
>TRBJ2-1|many|NA|13|TRBV12-3/TRBV12-4
CASSPLLGNEQFF
TGTGCCAGCAGCCCCTTACTAGGGAATGAGCAGTTCTTC
>TRBJ2-7|NA|TRBD1|18|TRBV13
CASSLTTTGEYSYNEQYF
TGTGCCAGCAGTTTAACTACAACAGGGGAATACTCCTACAATGAGCAGTACTTC
>TRBJ2-5|NA|NA|12|TRBV29-1
CSGGGAWETQYF
TGCAGCGGTGGGGGGGCCTGGGAGACCCAGTACTTC
>TRBJ1-2|few|NA|11|TRBV10-3
CATVAGYGYTF
TGTGCCACGGTGGCAGGGTATGGCTACACCTTC
>TRBJ2-7|NA|TRBD2|16|TRBV12-3/TRBV12-4
CASSPRGSGASYEQYF
TGTGCCAGCAGCCCGAGGGGTAGCGGGGCCTCCTACGAGCAGTACTTC
>TRBJ1-4|NA|NA|15|TRBV6-5
CASSRGIKTNEKLFF
TGTGCCAGCAGTAGGGGCATCAAAACTAATGAAAAACTGTTTTTT
>TRBJ2-4|few|NA|13|TRBV29-1
CSGVQGRWGIQYF
TGCAGCGGGGTCCAGGGGAGATGGGGCATTCAGTACTTC
>TRBJ2-1|NA|TRBD1|14|TRBV27
CASSRRQGDNEQFF
TGTGCCAGCAGTAGGAGACAGGGGGACAATGAGCAGTTCTTC
>TRBJ2-7|NA|TRBD2|15|TRBV27
CASSLISGRAYEQYF
TGTGCCAGCAGTTTAATTAGCGGGAGGGCCTACGAGCAGTACTTC
>TRBJ2-7|few|NA|13|TRBV20-1
CSARASNSYEQYF
TGCAGTGCTAGGGCCTCAAACTCCTACGAGCAGTACTTC
>TRBJ1-2|few|NA|15|TRBV3-1
CASSQDARGGFGYTF
TGTGCCAGCAGCCAAGATGCAAGGGGCGGATTTGGCTACACCTTC
>TRBJ2-7|few|NA|15|TRBV27
CASSSMAGYSYEQYF
TGTGCCAGCAGTTCCATGGCAGGGTACTCCTACGAGCAGTACTTC
>TRBJ2-5|NA|NA|10|TRBV29-1
CSVHGETQYF
TGCAGCGTTCACGGAGAGACCCAGTACTTC
>TRBJ2-1|few|NA|13|TRBV14
CASSHRSTNEQFF
TGTGCCAGCAGCCATCGCTCCACCAATGAGCAGTTCTTC
>TRBJ1-4|NA|TRBD1|16|TRBV4-1
CASSQDPGGINEKLFF
TGCGCCAGCAGCCAAGATCCAGGGGGGATCAATGAAAAACTGTTTTTT
>TRBJ2-3|NA|TRBD2|18|TRBV11-2
CASSPGLAGILRTDTQYF
TGTGCCAGCAGCCCCGGACTAGCGGGAATCCTACGCACAGATACGCAGTATTTT